Listed here are 30 T cell receptor beta chains from one sample, sequenced in a study of blood T cells in healthy people across ages. Primers used in a second PCR of roughly 7 to 12 cycles were a sample-barcoded 5' primer and a J-beta primer mix. One entry per CDR3 protein results from TCRdb running MiXCR on the 5' RACE reads. This sample has about 930,000 distinct CDR3 sequences, with roughly 29% found just once. Separately, the same data were catalogued under a study of T cells of mothers and their children.

The sequenced material came from blood. Every receptor here comes from a woman in her 40s in good health.

This clonotype has only one observation. V and J are TRBV4-2 and TRBJ1-6; 7 nucleotides agree with TRBD1. Germline assignment: CDR1 LGHNA and CDR2 YNFKEQ. This CDR3 spans 18 amino acids. Losses at the gene ends were 3 bases for V and 6 bases for J; bases not matched to a gene: 14. The CDR3 loop reads CASSQIIRKGASNSPLHF. The DNA for the CDR3 is TGTGCCAGCAGCCAGATAATTCGCAAGGGGGCGAGTAATTCACCCCTCCACTTT.

The chain combines TRBV9 with TRBJ2-3, with 8 bases fitting TRBD1. Germline values: CDR1 SGDLS, CDR2 YYNGEE. The CDR3 contains 16 residues. J was trimmed by 0 bases and V by 0 bases; bases with no gene match: 3. Here the CDR3 reads CASSVGQGTSTDTQYF. The CDR3 DNA sequence: TGTGCCAGCAGCGTAGGACAGGGGACTAGCACAGATACGCAGTATTTT.

Details on this clonotype: A much more abundant neighbour one base away suggests this may be a read error. The rearrangement links TRBV5-1 to TRBJ2-1, with 7 positions matching TRBD1. Unmatched junction bases numbered 3, after V lost 3 bases and J lost 0 bases. CDR3 length: 15 residues. Per the germline V gene, CDR1 is SGHRS and CDR2 is YFSETQ. CDR3 bases: TGCGCCAGCAGCTCCCACAGGGGCTCCTACAATGAGCAGTTCTTC. Its translation is CASSSHRGSYNEQFF.

The chain has TRBV6-6 and TRBJ2-3, with 8 bases aligning to TRBD2. This CDR3 has 13 residues. Germline V CDR1 and CDR2: MNHNY, SVGAGI (reference sequence). The CDR3 reads CVTGGDYTDTQYF. The DNA of the CDR3 is TGTGTCACCGGGGGGGATTACACAGATACGCAGTATTTT.

This chain joins TRBV5-1 and TRBJ1-5, with D tentatively TRBD1 (6 bases). The CDR3 is 14 amino acids. V was clipped by 3 bases and J by 4 bases, with 11 bases between them. Germline CDR1 reads SGHRS; CDR2 reads YFSETQ. The CDR3 reads CASSSKQGNQPQHF. CDR3 nucleotide sequence: TGCGCCAGCAGCTCGAAACAGGGAAATCAGCCCCAGCATTTT.

CDR3 DNA sequence: TGTGCCAGCGAAGCCTCCTGGGGCGTCGGCGGCTCCTCCAGAAACACCATATATTTT. This codes for CASEASWGVGGSSRNTIYF. The gene calls are TRBV28 and TRBJ1-3, with a tentative D call TRBD1 (5 bases). With 8 bases removed from V and 5 bases from J, the gap between germline ends came to 31 bases. Germline loops: CDR1 MDHEN, CDR2 SYDVKM. This CDR3 is built from 19 residues.

This clonotype was observed many times. The CDR3 reads CASSFGTKGYEQYF. The CDR3 coding sequence is TGTGCCAGCAGTTTCGGGACAAAAGGATACGAGCAGTACTTC. The chain is built from TRBV27 and TRBJ2-7; a possible D gene is TRBD1 (6 bases). CDR1 MNHEY and CDR2 SMNVEV come from the germline V gene (reference sequence). Trimming removed 3 bases from V and 4 bases from J, with 13 bases in between. The CDR3 has 14 residues.

The J gene is TRBJ1-1, the V gene TRBV5-1; D might be TRBD1 (6 bases). CDR3 length equals 15 residues. Germline V gene sequence: CDR1 SGHRS, CDR2 YFSETQ. Trimming cost V 0 bases and J 1 base, with 10 bases left between them. Here the CDR3 reads CASSLEGRGNTEAFF. In DNA, the CDR3 is TGCGCCAGCAGCTTGGAGGGCAGGGGGAACACTGAAGCTTTCTTT.

This clonotype was recorded a few times. The chain couples TRBV3-1 to TRBJ2-1; D not resolved. Germline V lookup: CDR1 LGHDT, CDR2 YNNKEL (reference sequence). V lost 4 bases and J 7 bases, leaving 17 bases between the germline ends. The CDR3 has 15 residues. Here the CDR3 DNA reads TGTGCCAGCAGCCCCTTGTCACTCGGCGGTAATGAGCAGTTCTTC. This encodes CASSPLSLGGNEQFF.

The chain recombines TRBV25-1 with TRBJ1-2; D remains unclear. V was pared by 8 bases and J by 2 bases, with 9 bases between. CDR1 and CDR2 from the germline V gene are MGHDK and SYGVNS. This CDR3 has 12 residues. Written as DNA, the CDR3 is TGTGCCAGCGTTGGATCCAACTATGGCTACACCTTC. It encodes CASVGSNYGYTF.

The chain has TRBV7-6 and TRBJ2-5; TRBD2 might be the D (5 bases). Germline CDR1 and CDR2: SGHVS and FNYEAQ. This CDR3 comprises 15 residues. With 5 bases removed from V and 11 bases from J, the gap between germline ends came to 24 bases. This CDR3 reads CASSEGSLARSEQYF. CDR3 nucleotide sequence: TGTGCCAGCAGCGAAGGTAGTCTAGCTCGGAGTGAGCAGTACTTC.

The chain links TRBV5-6 to TRBJ2-5; D remains unclear. The V gene's germline CDR1 is SGHDT and CDR2 YYEEEE. The V and J ends lost 0 bases and 4 bases respectively, with 13 bases between them. This CDR3 is built from 15 residues. The CDR3, as DNA: TGTGCCAGCAGCTTGGCTCCTACCGTGGGAGAGACCCAGTACTTC. This sequence encodes CASSLAPTVGETQYF.

The rearrangement links TRBV2 to TRBJ1-1, with 10 bases matching TRBD1. Germline V CDR1 and CDR2: SNHLY, FYNNEI. V gave up 6 bases and J gave up 5 bases; unmatched junction bases: 6. The CDR3 is 14 residues long. CDR3 DNA: TGTGCCAGCAGATTGGACAGGGGGGGAACTGAAGCTTTCTTT. This encodes CASRLDRGGTEAFF. The complete variable domain, with remaining parts taken from reference TRBV2 and TRBJ1-1, reads EPEVTQTPSHQVTQMGQEVILRCVPISNHLYFYWYRQILGQKVEFLVSFYNNEISEKSEIFDDQFSVERPDGSNFTLKIRSTKLEDSAMYFCASRLDRGGTEAFFGQGTRLTVV.

The table lists this clonotype with a few counts. This sequence joins TRBV5-1 and TRBJ2-3; 7 bases line up with TRBD2. V was clipped by 3 bases and J by 2 bases; unmatched bases: 0. The CDR3 totals 13 residues. The germline V gene encodes CDR1 SGHRS and CDR2 YFSETQ. The CDR3 sequence is CASSWDYTDTQYF. The CDR3 region has the DNA TGCGCCAGCAGCTGGGACTACACAGATACGCAGTATTTT.

This clonotype was detected only a few times. The junction departs from germline at one end; a sequencing error may be responsible. V usage is TRBV7-3 and J usage is TRBJ2-1; 8 bases map to TRBD1. CDR3 length equals 14 residues. Germline V gene lookup returns CDR1 SGHTA and CDR2 FQGTGA. CDR3 sequence (DNA): TGTGTCAGCAGCTTATCCCGGACAGGGAATGAGCAGTTCTTC. This encodes CVSSLSRTGNEQFF.

The chain recombines TRBV4-3 with TRBJ2-3, with D perhaps matching TRBD1 (7 bases). Germline loops: CDR1 LGHNA, CDR2 YSLEER. CDR3 size: 17 residues. V lost 1 base and J 3 bases, leaving 17 bases between the germline ends. DNA of the CDR3: TGCGCCAGCAGCCAAGGGTGGGCAGGGGGGTGGACAGATACGCAGTATTTT. Amino acid sequence: CASSQGWAGGWTDTQYF.

The CDR3 is CASSFGQGQANVLTF. CDR3 nucleotides: TGTGCCAGCAGCTTCGGACAGGGGCAGGCCAACGTCCTGACTTTC. This sequence joins TRBV7-8 and TRBJ2-6; 9 bases align to TRBD1. The junction had 3 bases not matched to a gene; V was cut back by 3 bases and J by 6 bases. Looked up from germline, CDR1 is SGHVS and CDR2 is FQNEAQ. The CDR3 contains 15 residues.

About this clonotype itself: Just one base apart from a much larger clone, this may be a read error. This chain connects TRBV7-8 to TRBJ2-5; D remains unclear. There are 13 residues in the CDR3. Germline V lookup: CDR1 SGHVS, CDR2 FQNEAQ. Here the CDR3 reads CASSFDGQEAQYF. The CDR3 bases are TGTGCCAGCAGCTTTGACGGTCAAGAGGCCCAGTACTTC. Filled out from reference TRBV7-8 and TRBJ2-5, the complete variable domain reads GAGVSQSPRYKVAKRGQDVALRCDPISGHVSLFWYQQALGQGPEFLTYFQNEAQLDKSGLPSDRFFAERPEGSVSTLKIQRTQQEDSAVYLCASSFDGQEAQYFGPGTRLLVL.

The V gene is TRBV7-2, the J gene TRBJ1-1; unclear D gene. Trimming shortened V by 7 bases and J by 2 bases, and 14 bases separated the two germline ends. Germline V gene lookup returns CDR1 SGHTA and CDR2 FQGNSA. The CDR3 is 14 residues long. The CDR3 spells CASTTRAGNTEAFF. The CDR3 DNA is TGTGCCAGCACCACCCGAGCAGGCAACACTGAAGCTTTCTTT.

This clonotype has only a few counts. V is TRBV13 and J is TRBJ2-7, with 7 nucleotides matching TRBD1. CDR3 size: 15 residues. J gave up 1 base and V 2 bases, and 5 bases lay outside the gene matches. Germline assignment: CDR1 PRHDT and CDR2 FYEKMQ (reference sequence). Written as DNA, the CDR3 is TGTGCCAGCAGCTTAAGAGGGGGCAGATCCTACGAGCAGTACTTC. This translates into CASSLRGGRSYEQYF.

This clonotype was counted at least ten times. This chain links TRBV4-2 with TRBJ2-3; 10 bases map to TRBD2. The CDR3 has 16 amino acids. J was trimmed by 4 bases and V by 4 bases; bases with no gene match: 8. CDR1 and CDR2 (germline): LGHNA, YNFKEQ. The CDR3 loop is CASSPERGGFADTQYF. DNA of the CDR3: TGTGCCAGCAGCCCTGAGCGGGGGGGCTTCGCAGATACGCAGTATTTT.

Notes on this clonotype: A much larger clone lies one base from this, so it may be a read error. The chain has TRBV29-1 and TRBJ2-5; D is ambiguous. The CDR3 is made up of 13 amino acids. V shed 3 bases and J shed 5 bases, with 13 bases lying between them. The germline V gene has CDR1 SQVTM and CDR2 ANQGSEA. CDR3 in amino acids: CSVENGLGETQYF. The CDR3 DNA follows: TGCAGCGTTGAGAACGGGTTGGGGGAGACCCAGTACTTC.

A single count supports this clonotype. The junction shows a germline mismatch at one end, possibly a read error. This chain uses TRBV7-2 with TRBJ2-7, with D unresolved. This CDR3 is 12 amino acids long. Germline-derived CDR1 and CDR2 are SGHTA and FQGNSA. The CDR3 coding sequence is TGTCCCAGCAGCTTAAGTTCTTACGAGCAGTACTTC. Translating gives CPSSLSSYEQYF.

There are a few counts of this clonotype. The chain couples TRBV28 to TRBJ1-1; 8 bases are shared with TRBD1. The CDR3 sequence is 12 residues long. The germline CDR1 and CDR2 sequences are MDHEN and SYDVKM. Trimming removed 5 bases from V and 12 bases from J; junction bases left unmatched: 8. CDR3 amino acids: CASSRTGRLTFF. In nucleotides, the CDR3 is TGTGCCAGCAGTCGGACAGGGAGGTTAACTTTCTTT.

This sequence joins TRBV12-5 and TRBJ2-3; TRBD2 matches 9 bases. Germline CDR1 reads LGHNT; CDR2 reads FRNRAP. CDR3 length: 16 residues. Trimming cost V 5 bases and J 3 bases; bases outside gene matches: 9. CDR3 sequence reads: CASGPLRAGGTDTQYF. For the CDR3, the DNA is TGTGCTAGTGGTCCCTTGAGAGCGGGGGGTACAGATACGCAGTATTTT.

This clonotype was seen at least ten times. The chain recombines TRBV4-3 with TRBJ2-1, with D hard to call. This CDR3 spans 15 amino acids. V gave up 0 bases and J gave up 2 bases, with 8 bases separating them. Germline loops: CDR1 LGHNA, CDR2 YSLEER. The CDR3 here is CASSQDSSPYNEQFF. In DNA form, the CDR3 reads TGCGCCAGCAGCCAAGATTCCTCGCCCTACAATGAGCAGTTCTTC.

This chain uses TRBV11-2 with TRBJ1-6; D gene unclear. This CDR3 comprises 15 residues. V was pared by 6 bases and J by 4 bases, with 13 bases between. Germline V gene sequence: CDR1 SGHAT, CDR2 FQNNGV. This chain's CDR3 is CASRGSLAYNSPLHF. The CDR3 coding sequence is TGTGCCAGCAGGGGGTCGCTAGCTTATAATTCACCCCTCCACTTT.

With regard to this clonotype: The junction departs from germline at one end; a sequencing error may be responsible. V is TRBV30 and J is TRBJ1-5; D might be TRBD1 (5 bases). The CDR3 sequence is 13 residues long. The germline V gene has CDR1 GTSNPN and CDR2 SVGIG (reference sequence). CDR3 sequence: CAWGVRGDQPQHF. As DNA, the CDR3 is TGTGCCTGGGGTGTACGGGGCGATCAGCCCCAGCATTTT.

V gene TRBV7-9 combines with J gene TRBJ1-1; no clear D. V lost 5 bases, J lost 8 bases, and 24 bases lay in between. The CDR3 is made up of 16 amino acids. Germline CDR1 and CDR2: SEHNR and FQNEAQ (reference sequence). For the CDR3, the DNA is TGTGCCAGCAGCCCACGGACCTCCGATATCCGCCGGGAAGCTTTCTTT. Encoded protein: CASSPRTSDIRREAFF. Together with reference TRBV7-9 and TRBJ1-1, the CDR3 gives the full variable domain: DTGVSQNPRHKITKRGQNVTFRCDPISEHNRLYWYRQTLGQGPEFLTYFQNEAQLEKSRLLSDRFSAERPKGSFSTLEIQRTEQGDSAMYLCASSPRTSDIRREAFFGQGTRLTVV.

This clonotype was counted at least ten times. The chain recombines TRBV29-1 with TRBJ2-1; no definite D call. Between the trimmed V and J ends, which lost 7 bases and 7 bases, there was a span of 2 bases. CDR1 SQVTM and CDR2 ANQGSEA come from the germline V gene. The CDR3 spans 8 residues. As DNA, the CDR3 is TGCAGCGCGAATGAGCAGTTCTTC. This sequence encodes CSANEQFF.